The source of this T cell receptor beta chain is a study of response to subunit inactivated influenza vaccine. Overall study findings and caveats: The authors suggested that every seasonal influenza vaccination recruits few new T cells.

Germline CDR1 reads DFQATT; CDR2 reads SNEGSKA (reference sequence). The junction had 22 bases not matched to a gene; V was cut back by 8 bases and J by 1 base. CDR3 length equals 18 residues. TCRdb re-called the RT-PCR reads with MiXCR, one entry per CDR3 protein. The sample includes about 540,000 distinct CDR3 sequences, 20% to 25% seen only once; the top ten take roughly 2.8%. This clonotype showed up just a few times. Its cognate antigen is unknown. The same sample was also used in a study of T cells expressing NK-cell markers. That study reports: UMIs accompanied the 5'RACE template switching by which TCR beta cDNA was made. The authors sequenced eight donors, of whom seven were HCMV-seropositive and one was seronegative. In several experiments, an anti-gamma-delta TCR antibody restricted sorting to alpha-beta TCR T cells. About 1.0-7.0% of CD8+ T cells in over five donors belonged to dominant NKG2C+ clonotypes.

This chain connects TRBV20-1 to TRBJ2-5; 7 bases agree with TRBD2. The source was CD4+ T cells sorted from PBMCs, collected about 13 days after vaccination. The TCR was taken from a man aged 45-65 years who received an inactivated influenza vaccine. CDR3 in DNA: TGCAGTCTAGAGTCCCCTAGCGGCACCCACTCTATCCAAGAGACCCAGTACTTC. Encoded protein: CSLESPSGTHSIQETQYF.